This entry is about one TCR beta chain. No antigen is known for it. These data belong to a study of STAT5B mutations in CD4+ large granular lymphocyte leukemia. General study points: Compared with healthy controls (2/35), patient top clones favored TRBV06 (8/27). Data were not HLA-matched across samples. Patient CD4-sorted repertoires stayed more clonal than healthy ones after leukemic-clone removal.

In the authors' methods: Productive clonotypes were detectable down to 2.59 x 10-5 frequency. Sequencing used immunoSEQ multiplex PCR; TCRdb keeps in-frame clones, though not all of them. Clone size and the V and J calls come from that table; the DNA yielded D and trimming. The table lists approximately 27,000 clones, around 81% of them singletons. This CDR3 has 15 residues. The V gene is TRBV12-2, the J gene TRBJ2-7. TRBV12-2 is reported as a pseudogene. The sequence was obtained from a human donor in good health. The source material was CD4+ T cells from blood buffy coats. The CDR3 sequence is CASRLEGMGSYEQYV. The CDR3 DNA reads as TGTGCAAGTCGCTTAGAGGGAATGGGCTCCTACGAGCAGTACGTC.